Shown below are 7 T cell receptor beta chains from a single sample sequenced in a study of T cells in Graves' hyperthyroidism and ophthalmopathy. Amplified TCR beta CDR3 regions came from RNA transcripts. HTBI primers were used for first-round RT-PCR of the TCR CDR3. TCRdb recomputed calls from the multiplex PCR reads with MiXCR, one row per CDR3 protein. In the table there are about 500,000 distinct CDR3 sequences, approximately 15% of which are singletons. Sequencing was done on a sample of blood. All receptors derive from a woman younger than 30 with Graves' hyperthyroidism.

In this sample, this clonotype turned up a few times. The V gene is TRBV5-1, the J gene TRBJ2-2, with D unresolved. Germline assignment: CDR1 SGHRS and CDR2 YFSETQ. Trimming removed 2 bases from V and 1 base from J, with 12 bases in between. CDR3 size: 16 residues. CDR3 loop: CASSFSTRRNTGELFF. The CDR3, as DNA: TGCGCCAGCAGCTTCTCAACACGGAGGAACACCGGGGAGCTGTTTTTT.

The gene calls are TRBV10-3 and TRBJ1-6, with D possibly TRBD1 on 5 matching bases. CDR3 length: 14 residues. Trimming left V 10 bases short and J 0 bases short, with 10 bases between. CDR1 and CDR2 (germline): ENHRY, SYGVKD. The CDR3 spells CATRERSYNSPLHF. The CDR3 DNA reads as TGTGCCACCAGGGAACGCTCCTATAATTCACCCCTCCACTTT.

Many counts were recorded for this clonotype. The V call is TRBV11-2, the J call TRBJ2-1, with 9 bases lining up with TRBD2. This CDR3 is 17 amino acids long. CDR1 and CDR2 from the germline V gene are SGHAT and FQNNGV. V trimming: 1 base; J trimming: 5 bases; junction bases outside the gene matches: 9. The CDR3 sequence is CASSLGSRLADHNEQFF. DNA of the CDR3: TGTGCCAGCAGCTTAGGGTCTCGACTAGCGGATCACAATGAGCAGTTCTTC.

This clonotype was detected a few times. V gene TRBV9 combines with J gene TRBJ2-5; 14 positions match TRBD2. In germline, CDR1 is SGDLS, CDR2 YYNGEE. This CDR3 has 16 amino acids. Germline trimming cut 3 bases from V and 2 bases from J; bases unmatched to any gene: 3. CDR3 residues: CASSAGLAGGQETQYF. The CDR3 region has the DNA TGTGCCAGCAGCGCCGGACTAGCGGGAGGACAAGAGACCCAGTACTTC.

The chain is built from TRBV14 and TRBJ2-7, with D uncertain. The CDR3 loop spans 14 amino acids. V lost 1 base, J lost 0 bases, and 7 bases lay in between. Germline CDR1 SGHDN, CDR2 FVKESK. The CDR3 coding sequence is TGTGCCAGCAGCCAAGTGTTCAGCTCCTACGAGCAGTACTTC. Amino acid sequence: CASSQVFSSYEQYF.

In its sample, this clonotype was seen a few times. The J gene is TRBJ2-1, the V gene TRBV20-1, with a weak D call TRBD2 (5 bases). CDR1 and CDR2 from the germline V gene are DFQATT and SNEGSKA (reference sequence). V gave up 3 bases and J gave up 9 bases, with 12 bases separating them. This CDR3 has 12 residues. The CDR3 region is CSARDNSAEQFF. The CDR3, as DNA: TGCAGTGCTAGGGATAATAGCGCTGAGCAGTTCTTC.

This clonotype was detected only once. A single base separates this from a much larger clone, so it may be a read error. The rearrangement uses TRBV7-9 and TRBJ2-7; D is perhaps TRBD2 (7 bases). The V and J ends lost 2 bases and 6 bases respectively, with 17 bases between them. This CDR3 is 15 amino acids long. The germline gives CDR1 SEHNR, CDR2 FQNEAQ (reference sequence). CDR3 region: CASSLWSGRGPEQYF. In nucleotides, the CDR3 is TGTGCCAGCAGCTTATGGTCGGGGCGGGGGCCCGAGCAGTACTTC.